What follows describes a single T cell receptor (beta chain). CDR3 length: 17 amino acids. The data derive from a study of blood T cell repertoires in COVID-19. Overall study: Samples came from the United States, Italy and Spain, spanning acute and convalescent COVID-19. Nucleic acid was either cDNA or gDNA, and it came from T cells, B-cell-depleted T cells, or PBMCs.

How the authors handled the data: Amplified reference gene primers provided the basis for estimating nucleated cell counts. Produced via immunoSEQ multiplex PCR; TCRdb's table is partial and in-frame only. That table is the source of V, J and clone size, and D and trimming were worked out from the DNA. The repertoire includes about 260,000 clones, around 90% of them detected once, and over 3.5% sits in the top ten. Material for sequencing was peripheral blood. The V call is TRBV21-1, the J call TRBJ2-5; the D call in the table, TRBD1, was not verified against the DNA. TRBV21-1 has pseudogene status. This sequence was found in a woman aged 40-49 years with acute or convalescent COVID-19. The CDR3 coding sequence is TGTGCCAGCAGCCCCCCGCCCCGGACAGGCATACAAGAGACCCAGTACTTC. Translated, it gives CASSPPPRTGIQETQYF.